This TCR beta chain was found in a study of blood T cell repertoires in COVID-19. Study context: Both acute and convalescent COVID-19 samples were obtained from the United States, Italy and Spain.

V trimming: 1 base; J trimming: 10 bases; junction bases outside the gene matches: 8. CDR3 size: 16 residues. Germline lookup yields CDR1 LGHNA and CDR2 YSLEER. Per the authors' pipeline: Reference gene primer amplification gave nucleated cell count estimates. Some clones are missing from TCRdb's copy, which holds only in-frame ones; the method was immunoSEQ multiplex PCR. The DNA was the basis for D and trimming; V, J and clone size are from that table. Of around 120,000 clones in the sample, over 70% are singletons; the top ten hold 2.3%. The V and J genes are TRBV4-3 and TRBJ2-1, with 12 nucleotides matching TRBD2. This sequence was found in a man in his sixties or seventies with acute or convalescent COVID-19. The specimen was peripheral blood. The CDR3 DNA reads as TGCGCCAGCAGCCAAGGAACCCTAGCGGGGGGGGAGGAGCAGTTCTTC. Amino acids: CASSQGTLAGGEEQFF.